A single sample is the source of the 30 T cell receptor beta chains below, sequenced in a study of CD8+CD57+ T cells in acquired aplastic anemia. Patients chosen for sequencing had shown CD8+CD57+ cell expansion by flow cytometry. TCR beta VDJ combinations and CDR3 sequences were profiled from genomic DNA. MiXCR, run by TCRdb on the reads, gives a single entry per CDR3 protein. Among approximately 190,000 distinct CDR3 sequences listed, around half were seen once. Sequenced sample: sorted CD4+, CD8+, or CD8+CD57+ T cells (not recorded which) from PBMCs. Every receptor here comes from a human donor with aplastic anemia.

To note about this clonotype: A much larger clone lies a single base off, so this may be a read error. The rearrangement joins TRBV5-1 to TRBJ2-3; 12 nucleotides match TRBD2. The V gene's germline CDR1 is SGHRS and CDR2 YFSETQ. With 3 bases clipped from V and 1 base from J, the junction kept 0 bases outside the gene matches. The CDR3 is 15 amino acids. CDR3 residues: CASSWTSGGTDTQYF. CDR3 bases: TGCGCCAGCAGCTGGACTAGCGGGGGCACAGATACGCAGTATTTT.

This clonotype turned up a few times. This sequence joins TRBV20-1 and TRBJ2-1, with no clear D. CDR3 length: 10 residues. The germline V and J ends were trimmed by 5 bases and 4 bases, with 3 bases remaining between them. Germline V gene lookup returns CDR1 DFQATT and CDR2 SNEGSKA (reference sequence). The CDR3 here is CSAEYNEQFF. In nucleotides, the CDR3 is TGCAGTGCTGAGTACAATGAGCAGTTCTTC.

This chain joins TRBV5-6 and TRBJ1-1; a weak D match, TRBD1 (6 bases). The CDR3 runs 16 residues. In germline, CDR1 is SGHDT, CDR2 YYEEEE. V shed 5 bases and J shed 0 bases, with 17 bases lying between them. The CDR3 protein is CASSLVGRGMNTEAFF. Written as DNA, the CDR3 is TGTGCCAGCAGTCTAGTGGGCAGGGGAATGAACACTGAAGCTTTCTTT.

For this clonotype: This may be a read error, as it is one base from a much larger clone. This chain links TRBV15 with TRBJ1-1; TRBD1 agrees at 9 bases. This CDR3 has 20 residues. Germline CDR1 and CDR2: LNHNV and YYDKDF (reference sequence). The CDR3 is CATSGGTGTGLTSLRTEASF. In DNA, the CDR3 is TGTGCCACCTCCGGAGGAACCGGGACAGGGTTGACGAGTCTTCGCACTGAAGCTTCCTTT.

The chain employs TRBV29-1 and TRBJ2-7; a possible D gene is TRBD1 (6 bases). Germline CDR1 and CDR2: SQVTM and ANQGSEA. This CDR3 is built from 15 residues. With 0 bases removed from V and 7 bases from J, the gap between germline ends came to 19 bases. CDR3 amino acids: CSVEDRAQGPGEQYF. CDR3 in DNA: TGCAGCGTTGAAGATCGGGCCCAGGGGCCTGGGGAGCAGTACTTC.

The genes are TRBV5-4 and TRBJ1-4, with a weak D call TRBD1 (6 bases). Germline CDR1 SGHNT, CDR2 YYREEE (reference sequence). The CDR3 contains 18 residues. Trimming removed 3 bases from V and 6 bases from J, with 24 bases in between. CDR3: CASSYGIFADRNDEKLFF. CDR3 sequence (DNA): TGTGCCAGCAGCTACGGTATTTTCGCCGACAGGAATGATGAAAAACTGTTTTTT.

The sample holds many counts of this clonotype. The CDR3 loop reads CASSQGGANVLTF. As DNA, the CDR3 is TGCGCCAGCAGCCAAGGAGGGGCCAACGTCCTGACTTTC. The chain joins TRBV5-1 to TRBJ2-6; D remains ambiguous. The CDR3 is made up of 13 amino acids. The germline CDR1 and CDR2 sequences are SGHRS and YFSETQ. Trimming left V 4 bases short and J 4 bases short, with 6 bases between.

V usage is TRBV24-1 and J usage is TRBJ2-5; D might be TRBD1 (5 bases). Germline V gene sequence: CDR1 KGHDR, CDR2 SFDVKD. CDR3 length: 16 amino acids. Trimming removed 6 bases from V and 3 bases from J, with 19 bases in between. This chain's CDR3 is CATSNPDSRVEETQYF. The CDR3 nucleotides are TGTGCCACCAGTAATCCCGACAGCCGGGTGGAAGAGACCCAGTACTTC.

This chain joins TRBV25-1 and TRBJ2-1; TRBD2 agrees at 10 bases. Germline CDR1 MGHDK, CDR2 SYGVNS. The CDR3 contains 13 residues. Trimming at V came to 6 bases and at J to 7 bases, leaving 3 bases not matched to a gene. As DNA, the CDR3 is TGTGCCAGCAGAGCTAGCGGGAGAAATGAGCAGTTCTTC. Translated, it gives CASRASGRNEQFF.

This clonotype appeared many times. The chain combines TRBV7-3 with TRBJ2-5, with 8 bases that match TRBD2. This CDR3 has 15 residues. Trimming cost V 2 bases and J 0 bases; bases outside gene matches: 2. CDR1 SGHTA and CDR2 FQGTGA come from the germline V gene. CDR3 loop: CASSLGSGDQETQYF. Here the CDR3 DNA reads TGTGCCAGCAGCTTAGGTAGCGGGGACCAAGAGACCCAGTACTTC. Full variable domain (remainder filled in from reference TRBV7-3 and TRBJ2-5): GAGVSQTPSNKVTEKGKYVELRCDPISGHTALYWYRQSLGQGPEFLIYFQGTGAADDSGLPNDRFFAVRPEGSVSTLKIQRTERGDSAVYLCASSLGSGDQETQYFGPGTRLLVL.

This clonotype was picked up a small number of times. The CDR3 loop is CATSFTTNEQFF. DNA for the CDR3: TGTGCCACCAGCTTTACTACAAATGAGCAGTTCTTC. This rearrangement joins TRBV15 to TRBJ2-1; D is undetermined. Germline values: CDR1 LNHNV, CDR2 YYDKDF (reference sequence). The CDR3 is made up of 12 amino acids. The germline V and J ends were trimmed by 5 bases and 7 bases, with 9 bases remaining between them.

This chain connects TRBV6-1 to TRBJ1-2; D remains ambiguous. This CDR3 comprises 13 residues. The V gene's germline CDR1 is MNHNS and CDR2 SASEGT. V was shortened by 6 bases and J by 3 bases, with 11 bases between the two germline ends. Here the CDR3 reads CASSLGPDYGYTF. The DNA of the CDR3 is TGTGCCAGCAGCCTCGGGCCCGACTATGGCTACACCTTC.

The J gene is TRBJ2-7, the V gene TRBV15; D is unclear. This CDR3 comprises 16 residues. Trimming took 0 bases from V and 1 from J, leaving 13 bases between them. Germline V gene lookup returns CDR1 LNHNV and CDR2 YYDKDF (reference sequence). In DNA form, the CDR3 reads TGTGCCACCAGCAGAGAGGGAATAGCTACGTCCTACGAGCAGTACTTC. Translating gives CATSREGIATSYEQYF.

The chain employs TRBV24-1 and TRBJ2-6, with D perhaps assigned TRBD1 or TRBD2 (5 bases each). V shed 5 bases and J shed 0 bases, with 13 bases lying between them. Looked up from germline, CDR1 is KGHDR and CDR2 is SFDVKD. This CDR3 is built from 17 residues. The CDR3 DNA reads as TGTGCCACCAGTGGGGGCCAGGGACCCTCTGGGGCCAACGTCCTGACTTTC. Its protein product is CATSGGQGPSGANVLTF.

This clonotype was observed a single time. This chain uses TRBV19 with TRBJ1-1; D uncertain. CDR3 length equals 13 residues. V lost 7 bases, J lost 1 base, and 10 bases lay in between. CDR1 LNHDA and CDR2 SQIVND come from the germline V gene (reference sequence). CDR3 in amino acids: CASNVDTNTEAFF. The DNA for the CDR3 is TGTGCCAGTAACGTAGATACGAACACTGAAGCTTTCTTT. The full variable domain, completed using reference TRBV19 and TRBJ1-1, is DGGITQSPKYLFRKEGQNVTLSCEQNLNHDAMYWYRQDPGQGLRLIYYSQIVNDFQKGDIAEGYSVSREKKESFPLTVTSAQKNPTAFYLCASNVDTNTEAFFGQGTRLTVV.

The chain uses TRBV10-2 and TRBJ2-7; D call uncertain. Germline-derived CDR1 and CDR2 are WSHSY and SAAADI. The CDR3 spans 15 residues. V lost 4 bases, J lost 0 bases, and 13 bases lay in between. The CDR3 loop reads CASSGPGRSSYEQYF. CDR3 DNA: TGCGCCAGCAGTGGGCCTGGGCGGAGCTCCTACGAGCAGTACTTC.

This clonotype was recorded many times. This sequence joins TRBV11-2 and TRBJ1-1; D remains unclear. Deletions cut 0 bases from V and 4 bases from J, with 9 bases between. The germline CDR1 and CDR2 sequences are SGHAT and FQNNGV. The CDR3 has 14 amino acids. The chain's CDR3 is CASSLDQISTEAFF. The CDR3 nucleotides are TGTGCCAGCAGCTTAGATCAGATAAGCACTGAAGCTTTCTTT.

In this sample, this clonotype turned up many times. The DNA for the CDR3 is TGTGCCAGCAGCTTGTCTCAGCGGGAGACAGATACGCAGTATTTT. Its protein product is CASSLSQRETDTQYF. V usage is TRBV5-4 and J usage is TRBJ2-3, with 8 nucleotides matching TRBD2. V trimming: 1 base; J trimming: 3 bases; junction bases outside the gene matches: 4. Germline loops: CDR1 SGHNT, CDR2 YYREEE (reference sequence). This CDR3 spans 15 amino acids.

This clonotype was observed a single time. Just one base apart from a much larger clone, this may be a read error. This chain links TRBV5-1 with TRBJ1-2; TRBD1 is a possible D gene (6 bases). The germline V gene encodes CDR1 SGHRS and CDR2 YFSETQ. V was shortened by 4 bases and J by 2 bases, with 21 bases between the two germline ends. This CDR3 is built from 17 residues. CDR3 sequence reads: CASSMGDTGILNYGYTF. In nucleotides, the CDR3 is TGCGCCAGCAGCATGGGGGATACAGGGATCCTCAACTATGGCTACACCTTC.

The V and J genes are TRBV7-3 and TRBJ2-5; D remains ambiguous. V was pared by 0 bases and J by 5 bases, with 7 bases between. The CDR3 totals 13 residues. The V gene's germline CDR1 is SGHTA and CDR2 FQGTGA. The CDR3, as DNA: TGTGCCAGCAGCTTAACTGTAGAGGAGACCCAGTACTTC. Protein: CASSLTVEETQYF.

This chain links TRBV25-1 with TRBJ2-5; the D gene is possibly TRBD1 (6 bases). The V gene's germline CDR1 is MGHDK and CDR2 SYGVNS. The CDR3 is made up of 14 amino acids. Trimming took 5 bases from V and 5 from J, leaving 15 bases between them. CDR3: CASSPHRVMETQYF. The CDR3 DNA is TGTGCCAGCAGTCCCCACAGGGTGATGGAGACCCAGTACTTC.

This rearrangement joins TRBV20-1 to TRBJ2-3, with 8 bases fitting TRBD2. The junction had 6 bases not matched to a gene; V was cut back by 5 bases and J by 2 bases. Germline CDR1 DFQATT, CDR2 SNEGSKA (reference sequence). CDR3 size: 14 residues. CDR3 coding DNA: TGCAGTGCTTTGACTAGCGAAAACACAGATACGCAGTATTTT. It specifies CSALTSENTDTQYF.

This clonotype was picked up a small number of times. The chain combines TRBV20-1 with TRBJ2-7, with D tentatively TRBD1 (6 bases). Trimming removed 4 bases from V and 6 bases from J, with 16 bases in between. This CDR3 is built from 13 residues. Germline V gives CDR1 DFQATT, CDR2 SNEGSKA (reference sequence). The CDR3 DNA follows: TGCAGTGCTACCGACAGGTACGGGGCCGAGCAGTACTTC. It specifies CSATDRYGAEQYF.

V gene TRBV12-3 or TRBV12-4 combines with J gene TRBJ2-7; TRBD2 matches 10 bases. The CDR3 length is 12 residues. J was trimmed by 7 bases and V by 3 bases; bases with no gene match: 0. The CDR3 region is CASSLGLAEQYF. The CDR3 region has the DNA TGTGCCAGCAGTTTGGGACTAGCGGAGCAGTACTTC.

Concerning this clonotype itself: A read error may explain this, as a much larger clone is one base away. V is TRBV6-5 and J is TRBJ1-1; D not certain. The CDR3 is 15 residues long. Germline V gene sequence: CDR1 MNHEY, CDR2 SVGAGI. The CDR3 spells CASSYSGIPTTEASF. The CDR3, as DNA: TGTGCCAGCAGTTACTCGGGGATTCCGACCACTGAAGCTTCCTTT.

The gene calls are TRBV2 and TRBJ1-2, with D maybe TRBD1 (5 bases). The V gene's germline CDR1 is SNHLY and CDR2 FYNNEI. Trimming left V 1 base short and J 4 bases short, with 13 bases between. This CDR3 has 15 amino acids. CDR3 nucleotide sequence: TGTGCCAGCAGTGAAGGGCAGGGTAGGAGCTATGGCTACACCTTC. This codes for CASSEGQGRSYGYTF.

V usage is TRBV19 and J usage is TRBJ2-3, with 8 bases identical to TRBD1. The ends lost 5 bases at V and 5 bases at J; junction bases unmatched: 3. CDR3 size: 13 residues. Per germline, CDR1 LNHDA and CDR2 SQIVND (reference sequence). This CDR3 reads CASSGQGRDTQYF. DNA for the CDR3: TGTGCCAGTAGTGGACAGGGTAGAGATACGCAGTATTTT.

This clonotype was detected a few times. The chain combines TRBV20-1 with TRBJ2-7; 7 positions agree with TRBD2. Trimming took 1 base from V and 3 from J; bases not matched to a gene: 6. The CDR3 loop spans 14 amino acids. The germline gives CDR1 DFQATT, CDR2 SNEGSKA (reference sequence). CDR3 amino acids: CSARGLAVVYEQYF. CDR3 DNA: TGCAGTGCTAGAGGTCTAGCGGTCGTCTACGAGCAGTACTTC.

V gene TRBV5-1 combines with J gene TRBJ2-3; weak D call: TRBD2 (5 bases). This CDR3 region has 15 residues. Trimming removed 5 bases at V and 2 bases at J, with 15 bases between. Germline-derived CDR1 and CDR2 are SGHRS and YFSETQ. As DNA, the CDR3 is TGCGCCAGCAGATTCGGCGGAGGTTTCACAGATACGCAGTATTTT. As protein: CASRFGGGFTDTQYF.

At least ten counts were recorded for this clonotype. The chain carries TRBV5-4 and TRBJ2-1, with 8 nucleotides matching TRBD1. Germline trimming cut 3 bases from V and 6 bases from J; bases unmatched to any gene: 8. The CDR3 sequence is 15 residues long. Germline V gene lookup returns CDR1 SGHNT and CDR2 YYREEE (reference sequence). The CDR3 DNA reads as TGTGCCAGCAGCTCTCGGACAGGGAGGTCCAATGAGCAGTTCTTC. Its translation is CASSSRTGRSNEQFF.